This TCR beta chain is drawn from a study of blood T cell repertoires in COVID-19. Study information: Sites across the United States, Italy and Spain contributed samples from acute and convalescent COVID-19. Nucleic acid was either cDNA or gDNA, and it came from T cells, B-cell-depleted T cells, or PBMCs.

Authors' processing steps: Amplification of reference gene primers was used by the study to estimate nucleated cell counts. Measured with immunoSEQ multiplex PCR; TCRdb has only the in-frame clones, and not every one. That table is the source of V, J and clone size, and D and trimming were worked out from the DNA. The sample carries approximately 110,000 clones, approximately 79% recorded once. Sequenced material: peripheral blood. The sequence was obtained from a man aged 65-85 years with active or convalescent COVID-19.

The CDR3 nucleotides are TGTGCCAGTAGTATCTGGCAGGGGGACCAGCCCCAGCATTTT. The encoded protein is CASSIWQGDQPQHF. The chain recombines TRBV19 with TRBJ1-5; 7 nucleotides line up with TRBD1. V lost 3 bases to trimming and J lost 7 bases; unmatched junction nucleotides: 6. CDR1 and CDR2 from the germline V gene are LNHDA and SQIVND (reference sequence). The CDR3 sequence is 14 residues long. The whole variable domain, remainder taken from reference TRBV19 and TRBJ1-5, is DGGITQSPKYLFRKEGQNVTLSCEQNLNHDAMYWYRQDPGQGLRLIYYSQIVNDFQKGDIAEGYSVSREKKESFPLTVTSAQKNPTAFYLCASSIWQGDQPQHFGDGTRLSIL.